These 20 T cell receptor beta chains share one sample of origin, sequenced in a study of T cell responses to AZD1222 COVID-19 vaccine. TCRdb's copy holds only in-frame clones and misses some; the assay was immunoSEQ multiplex PCR. Among around 88,000 clones listed, 88% were seen once. The source material was peripheral blood, sampled on day 0 of MenACWY control vaccination. The receptor source for this set is an adult in good health.

The V call is TRBV19, the J call TRBJ1-1; D not resolved. Germline CDR1 LNHDA, CDR2 SQIVND (reference sequence). The CDR3 is made up of 15 amino acids. Trimming left V 4 bases short and J 1 base short, with 13 bases between. The CDR3 spells CASSSRSQENTEAFF. The CDR3 nucleotides read TGTGCCAGTAGTAGTAGAAGCCAGGAGAACACTGAAGCTTTCTTT.

CDR3 amino acids: CASSEDPGRSNQPQHF. For the CDR3, the DNA is TGTGCCAGCAGTGAAGATCCAGGCCGGAGCAATCAGCCCCAGCATTTT. The chain recombines TRBV6-1 with TRBJ1-5; D is ambiguous. Germline V gene lookup returns CDR1 MNHNS and CDR2 SASEGT. Trimming left V 1 base short and J 1 base short, with 11 bases between. CDR3 size: 16 residues.

The chain employs TRBV25-1 and TRBJ2-3; tentative D call: TRBD1 (6 bases). V was shortened by 6 bases and J by 8 bases, with 15 bases between the two germline ends. CDR3 length: 13 residues. In germline, CDR1 is MGHDK, CDR2 SYGVNS. The DNA of the CDR3 is TGTGCCAGCAGCCCCGAGGTAGGGGGTACGCAGTATTTT. Residues: CASSPEVGGTQYF.

V and J are TRBV5-1 and TRBJ2-3; 7 bases map to TRBD1. Germline V gene data show CDR1 as SGHRS and CDR2 as YFSETQ. CDR3 length: 15 residues. With V trimmed by 0 bases and J by 1 base, 2 bases remained unmatched. This CDR3 reads CASSLEDRRTDTQYF. The CDR3 coding sequence is TGCGCCAGCAGCTTGGAGGACAGGCGCACAGATACGCAGTATTTT. Variable domain in full (rest from reference TRBV5-1 and TRBJ2-3): KAGVTQTPRYLIKTRGQQVTLSCSPISGHRSVSWYQQTPGQGLQFLFEYFSETQRNKGNFPGRFSGRQFSNSRSEMNVSTLELGDSALYLCASSLEDRRTDTQYFGPGTRLTVL.

The chain is built from TRBV5-5 and TRBJ2-3; 9 nucleotides agree with TRBD2. Trimming took 1 base from V and 3 from J; bases not matched to a gene: 6. This CDR3 contains 16 residues. Germline V gene sequence: CDR1 SGHKS, CDR2 YYEKEE (reference sequence). The CDR3: CASSLSGAGGTDTQYF. The CDR3 nucleotides are TGTGCCAGCAGCTTGAGTGGAGCGGGGGGTACAGATACGCAGTATTTT.

The J gene is TRBJ1-5, the V gene TRBV19; D not certain. The CDR3 runs 13 residues. V lost 4 bases and J 5 bases, leaving 9 bases between the germline ends. CDR1 is LNHDA, CDR2 SQIVND, per germline (reference sequence). The CDR3 here is CASSTGRYQPQHF. For the CDR3, the DNA is TGTGCCAGTAGTACCGGGAGATATCAGCCCCAGCATTTT.

This sequence joins TRBV12-3 or TRBV12-4 and TRBJ2-2, with D possibly TRBD1 on 5 matching bases. V lost 4 bases, J lost 6 bases, and 6 bases lay in between. The CDR3 length is 12 residues. CDR3 amino acids: CASSSGSGELFF. Here the CDR3 DNA reads TGTGCCAGCAGTTCAGGGTCCGGGGAGCTGTTTTTT.

V and J are TRBV19 and TRBJ1-1, with a tentative D call TRBD1 (5 bases). Between the trimmed V and J ends, which lost 4 bases and 9 bases, there was a span of 9 bases. In germline, CDR1 is LNHDA, CDR2 SQIVND (reference sequence). The CDR3 runs 11 residues. CDR3 in DNA: TGTGCCAGTAGTAGGGGGGAAAAAGCTTTCTTT. Its protein is CASSRGEKAFF.

The chain links TRBV5-8 to TRBJ2-5; TRBD2 agrees at 12 bases. The CDR3 has 16 amino acids. Germline CDR1 reads SGHTS; CDR2 reads YDEGEE. V shed 2 bases and J 5 bases; nucleotides not matched to a gene: 7. The chain's CDR3 is CASSFKDGLAGETQYF. CDR3 sequence (DNA): TGTGCCAGCAGCTTCAAAGATGGACTAGCGGGGGAGACCCAGTACTTC.

This rearrangement joins TRBV4-2 to TRBJ2-2, with D uncertain. Trimming stripped 0 bases from V and 0 bases from J, with 5 bases between. The CDR3 runs to 15 residues. Germline V gene data show CDR1 as LGHNA and CDR2 as YNFKEQ. The CDR3 DNA is TGTGCCAGCAGCCAAGATACCACGAACACCGGGGAGCTGTTTTTT. Its protein is CASSQDTTNTGELFF.

The V and J genes are TRBV3-1 (or the pseudogene TRBV3-2) and TRBJ1-4; 12 bases fit TRBD1. CDR3 length: 17 amino acids. Unmatched junction bases numbered 8, after V lost 4 bases and J lost 5 bases. Germline CDR1 reads LGHDT; CDR2 reads YNNKEL (reference sequence). CDR3 residues: CASSPRDRGQKNEKLFF. CDR3 bases: TGTGCCAGCAGCCCCCGGGACAGGGGGCAAAAAAATGAAAAACTGTTTTTT.

The chain is built from TRBV5-1 and TRBJ2-5, with D tentatively TRBD1 or TRBD2 (5 bases each). The CDR3 totals 14 residues. CDR1 is SGHRS, CDR2 YFSETQ, per germline. The ends were cut back, 4 bases at V and 4 bases at J, with 14 bases in the middle. CDR3 amino acids: CASSPGTEGETQYF. The CDR3 region has the DNA TGCGCCAGCAGCCCCGGGACCGAGGGAGAGACCCAGTACTTC. Full variable domain (missing parts from reference TRBV5-1 and TRBJ2-5): KAGVTQTPRYLIKTRGQQVTLSCSPISGHRSVSWYQQTPGQGLQFLFEYFSETQRNKGNFPGRFSGRQFSNSRSEMNVSTLELGDSALYLCASSPGTEGETQYFGPGTRLLVL.

The chain combines TRBV6-2 or TRBV6-3 with TRBJ1-2; a possible D gene is TRBD1 (5 bases). V dropped 5 bases and J dropped 4 bases, with 14 bases sitting between them. Germline V gives CDR1 MNHEY, CDR2 SVGEGT. The CDR3 sequence is 14 residues long. The CDR3 DNA reads as TGTGCCAGCAGTCAATCGGGGGGAGCCTATGGCTACACCTTC. Protein sequence: CASSQSGGAYGYTF.

The J gene is TRBJ1-1, the V gene TRBV18, with D possibly TRBD1 on 5 matching bases. The CDR3 loop spans 13 amino acids. V was trimmed by 6 bases and J by 3 bases, leaving 11 bases between them. CDR1 and CDR2 (germline): KGHSH, LQKENI. CDR3 loop: CASSNRGDTEAFF. The DNA of the CDR3 is TGTGCCAGCTCGAATCGGGGGGACACTGAAGCTTTCTTT.

The genes are TRBV29-1 and TRBJ1-2, with 10 bases matching TRBD1. V gave up 0 bases and J gave up 5 bases; unmatched junction bases: 6. This CDR3 comprises 15 residues. CDR1 is SQVTM and CDR2 is ANQGSEA in the germline V gene. CDR3 in amino acids: CSVEEGTGVGYGYTF. The CDR3 DNA reads as TGCAGCGTTGAAGAGGGGACAGGGGTCGGTTATGGCTACACCTTC.

The chain is built from TRBV5-1 and TRBJ2-3; TRBD2 aligns across 7 bases. The CDR3 is made up of 16 amino acids. The V and J ends lost 1 base and 0 bases, in that order; junction bases with no gene match: 5. CDR1 SGHRS and CDR2 YFSETQ come from the germline V gene. The CDR3 protein is CASSLLGGGSTDTQYF. The CDR3, as DNA: TGCGCCAGCAGCTTGCTTGGCGGGGGAAGCACAGATACGCAGTATTTT.

Only one count was recorded for this clone. The chain links TRBV18 to TRBJ1-4, with D maybe TRBD1 (6 bases). This CDR3 contains 14 residues. V was shortened by 2 bases and J by 4 bases, with 8 bases between the two germline ends. CDR1 and CDR2 (germline): KGHSH, LQKENI. The CDR3 DNA is TGTGCCAGCTCACCAAGACAGGATAATGAAAAACTGTTTTTT. Translated: CASSPRQDNEKLFF.

The table lists this clone with a few counts. This chain connects TRBV7-2 to TRBJ1-5; D is ambiguous. Germline V gives CDR1 SGHTA, CDR2 FQGNSA. Trimming took 3 bases from V and 6 from J, leaving 9 bases between them. This CDR3 is 13 amino acids long. CDR3 sequence reads: CASSFGAFQPQHF. The CDR3 DNA reads TGTGCCAGCAGCTTTGGAGCGTTTCAGCCCCAGCATTTT.

By share, this clone ranks as medium-sized. This rearrangement joins TRBV28 to TRBJ2-3, with D possibly being TRBD2 (7 bases). The CDR3 spans 19 residues. V lost 2 bases, J lost 0 bases, and 21 bases lay in between. Per germline, CDR1 MDHEN and CDR2 SYDVKM. For the CDR3, the DNA is TGTGCCAGCAGTTTACCCCGGGGGGCAGCAATCACTAGCACAGATACGCAGTATTTT. This gives the protein CASSLPRGAAITSTDTQYF.

This clone occurred once. The rearrangement links TRBV7-9 to TRBJ2-7; 11 bases match TRBD1. Trimming at V came to 8 bases and at J to 8 bases, leaving 8 bases not matched to a gene. This CDR3 contains 13 residues. CDR1 and CDR2 from the germline V gene are SEHNR and FQNEAQ (reference sequence). DNA of the CDR3: TGTGCCAGCGAGAGGACAGGGGGCGCGAAGCAGTACTTC. As protein: CASERTGGAKQYF.